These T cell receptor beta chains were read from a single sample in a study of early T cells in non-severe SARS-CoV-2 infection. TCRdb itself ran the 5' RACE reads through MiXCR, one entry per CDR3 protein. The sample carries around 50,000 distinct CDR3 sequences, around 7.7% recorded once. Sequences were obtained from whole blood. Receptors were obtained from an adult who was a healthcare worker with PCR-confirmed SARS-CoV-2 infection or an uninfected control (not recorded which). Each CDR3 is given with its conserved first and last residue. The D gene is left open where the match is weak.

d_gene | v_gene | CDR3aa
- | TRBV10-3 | CAINRQNNEQFF
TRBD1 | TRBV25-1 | CASSDPTGTATSSYNSPLHF
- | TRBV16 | CASSLLPGQNTEAFF
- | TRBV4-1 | CASSQDRGVGYEQYF
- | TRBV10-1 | CASSESTDQETQYF
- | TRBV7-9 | CASSPRGSTDTQYF
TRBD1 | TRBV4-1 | CASSREDRAGNQPQHF
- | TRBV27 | CASGLLPGYNEQFF
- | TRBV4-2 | CASSPMTGGFGKNIQYF
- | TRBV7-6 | CASSFGATNEKLFF
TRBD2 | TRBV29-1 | CSARSGGASTDTQYF
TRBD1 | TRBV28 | CASSGPTGVGGYTF
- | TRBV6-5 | CASSYVNSGANVLTF
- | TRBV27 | CASRVGGRESEAFF
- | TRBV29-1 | CSVDRDGYNEQFF
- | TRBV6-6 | CASRDRAREDFF